This T cell receptor beta chain was recovered during a study of OX40 agonist ivuxolimab in advanced cancers. Details on this clone: Its antigen remains unknown. Additional DNA sequences in this sample encode the identical CDR3.

TCRdb's table, derived via immunoSEQ multiplex PCR, lists solely in-frame clones and lacks some. The repertoire holds some 51,000 clones, with around 86% as singletons. Study conclusions and caveats: Some patients who did not respond also had low normalized T-cell clonal expansion.

CDR1 is LNHDA and CDR2 is SQIVND in the germline V gene (reference sequence). The CDR3 length is 17 residues. V was pared by 10 bases and J by 4 bases, with 15 bases of the junction left unmatched. This TCR came from an adult with an advanced solid tumor such as melanoma, head and neck, liver or kidney cancer. V and J are TRBV19 and TRBJ2-1; 11 bases align to TRBD2. The specimen was CD4+ or CD8+ T cells sorted from blood, collected in a trial of the OX40 agonist ivuxolimab. For the CDR3, the DNA is TGTGCCACCAGGGGAGGGACTAGCGGAAGGGTTTACAATGAGCAGTTCTTC. Translated, it gives CATRGGTSGRVYNEQFF.